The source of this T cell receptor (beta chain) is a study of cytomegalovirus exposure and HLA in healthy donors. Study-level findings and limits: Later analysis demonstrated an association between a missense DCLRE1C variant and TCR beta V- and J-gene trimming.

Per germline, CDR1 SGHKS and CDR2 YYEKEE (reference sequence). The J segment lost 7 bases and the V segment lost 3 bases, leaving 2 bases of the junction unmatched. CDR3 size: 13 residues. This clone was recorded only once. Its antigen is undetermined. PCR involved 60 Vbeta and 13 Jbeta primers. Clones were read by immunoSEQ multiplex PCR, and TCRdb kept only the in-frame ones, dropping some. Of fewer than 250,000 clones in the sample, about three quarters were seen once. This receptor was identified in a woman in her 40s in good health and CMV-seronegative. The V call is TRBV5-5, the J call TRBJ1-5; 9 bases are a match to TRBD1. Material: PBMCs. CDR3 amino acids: CASSSTGGQPQHF. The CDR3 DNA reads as TGTGCCAGCAGCTCGACAGGGGGGCAGCCCCAGCATTTT.